These T cell receptor beta chains were read from a single sample in a study of response to subunit inactivated influenza vaccine. Via MiXCR, TCRdb re-called the RT-PCR reads, giving one row per CDR3 protein. Here the sample spans 500,000 to 550,000 distinct CDR3 sequences, roughly 25% being singletons. These data were also filed under a second study, of T cells expressing NK-cell markers.

Sequencing was performed on CD4+ T cells sorted from PBMCs, taken about 11 days after vaccination. The receptors stem from a man aged 50 or older who received an inactivated influenza vaccine. CDR3s include the opening cysteine and the closing phenylalanine or tryptophan. A D gene is named only where the DNA matches it firmly. Not all rows give a size; the values are once, few, many and, for expanded clones, a class.

j_call clone_size d_call v_call cdr3_aa cdr3_nt
TRBJ2-5 many TRBD1 TRBV5-1 CASKPMTGVAETQYF TGCGCCAGCAAACCTATGACAGGGGTGGCAGAGACCCAGTACTTC
TRBJ2-5 . . TRBV7-8 CASSKNGGRAEETQYF TGTGCCAGCAGCAAAAATGGGGGCAGGGCCGAAGAGACCCAGTACTTC
TRBJ2-1 . . TRBV30 CAHGGPPMGEQFF TGTGCTCATGGGGGACCCCCAATGGGTGAGCAGTTCTTC
TRBJ2-2 . TRBD2 TRBV20-1 CSARELAGKGTGELFF TGCAGTGCTAGAGAGCTAGCGGGGAAGGGGACCGGGGAGCTGTTTTTT
TRBJ1-1 few . TRBV5-1 CASSLAGILDTEAFF TGCGCCAGCAGCCTGGCGGGGATCCTGGACACTGAAGCTTTCTTT
TRBJ1-6 few . TRBV7-2 CASSLFYGVASPLHF TGTGCCAGCAGCTTATTCTACGGGGTGGCTTCACCCCTCCACTTT
TRBJ2-1 few TRBD2 TRBV7-9 CASSLVWTSGSGEQFF TGTGCCAGCAGCTTAGTTTGGACTAGCGGGAGTGGTGAGCAGTTCTTC
TRBJ2-7 . . TRBV4-2 CASSQDSQSSYEQYF TGTGCCAGCAGCCAAGACTCGCAGAGCTCCTACGAGCAGTACTTC
TRBJ2-5 few . TRBV28 CASSFNSPETQYF TGTGCCAGCAGTTTCAACTCCCCTGAGACCCAGTACTTC
TRBJ1-3 . . TRBV4-2 CASSQDLTAGNTIYF TGTGCCAGCAGCCAAGATCTGACAGCTGGAAACACCATATATTTT
TRBJ2-3 many . TRBV5-1 CASSLGGRSTDTQYF TGCGCCAGCAGCTTGGGAGGGAGAAGCACAGATACGCAGTATTTT
TRBJ2-1 . TRBD2 TRBV20-1 CSALAGLGRSDEQFF TGCAGTGCCTTGGCGGGACTAGGAAGGAGCGATGAGCAGTTCTTC
TRBJ2-2 . . TRBV5-6 CASSLVGRRNTGELFF TGTGCCAGCAGCTTGGTTGGCAGGAGGAACACCGGGGAGCTGTTTTTT
TRBJ2-7 . . TRBV28 CASSLLGGRSEQYF TGTGCCAGCAGTTTATTAGGGGGACGGAGCGAGCAGTACTTC
TRBJ2-3 . . TRBV25-1 CASSAPTRVTDTQYF TGTGCCAGCAGTGCCCCCACACGGGTCACAGATACGCAGTATTTT
TRBJ1-5 . . TRBV6-5 CASSYGIDQPQHF TGTGCCAGCAGTTACGGAATCGATCAGCCCCAGCATTTT
TRBJ2-7 . . TRBV5-5 CASSLMLGRSSRAHEQYF TGTGCCAGCAGCTTGATGCTGGGACGCTCCTCCCGAGCTCACGAGCAGTACTTC
TRBJ2-5 few TRBD1 TRBV11-2 CASSLGDRAQETQYF TGTGCCAGCAGCTTAGGGGACAGGGCTCAAGAGACCCAGTACTTC
TRBJ1-5 . . TRBV20-1 CSASLAGNHQPQHF TGCAGTGCTAGTTTGGCAGGGAACCATCAGCCCCAGCATTTT
TRBJ1-2 few TRBD1 TRBV12-3/TRBV12-4 CASSSGTGIRNNYGYTF TGTGCCAGCAGTTCCGGGACAGGGATTCGTAATAACTATGGCTACACCTTC
TRBJ2-1 . . TRBV3-1 CASAPRTSSYNEQFF TGTGCCAGCGCCCCACGTACCTCTTCCTACAATGAGCAGTTCTTC
TRBJ1-1 few . TRBV4-2 CASSQGDLNTEAFF TGTGCCAGCAGCCAAGGCGATCTGAACACTGAAGCTTTCTTT
TRBJ2-6 . . TRBV7-9 CASSFSWRSSGANVLTF TGTGCCAGCAGCTTTTCTTGGAGGAGCTCTGGGGCCAACGTCCTGACTTTC
TRBJ2-7 . TRBD1 TRBV6-5 CATGDRADEQYF TGTGCCACCGGGGACAGGGCAGACGAGCAGTACTTC
TRBJ2-7 few TRBD2 TRBV4-1 CASSQPTPPPSGGIYSYEQYF TGCGCCAGCAGCCAACCGACTCCACCTCCTAGCGGGGGCATTTACTCCTACGAGCAGTACTTC
TRBJ2-1 . . TRBV19 CASSTRDLGSYNEQFF TGTGCCAGTAGCACCCGGGACCTAGGCTCCTACAATGAGCAGTTCTTC
TRBJ2-1 . . TRBV18 CASSPGVDSNNEQFF TGTGCCAGCTCACCAGGGGTTGACTCGAACAATGAGCAGTTCTTC
TRBJ1-1 . . TRBV20-1 CSARPSNAPGEAFF TGCAGTGCTAGGCCTAGTAACGCTCCTGGTGAAGCTTTCTTT
TRBJ2-6 many . TRBV6-1 CASKRGGVRVGANVLTF TGTGCCAGCAAACGGGGCGGAGTCCGGGTTGGGGCCAACGTCCTGACTTTC
TRBJ2-3 . . TRBV20-1 CSAPPRDFTDTQYF TGCAGTGCTCCCCCCCGGGACTTCACAGATACGCAGTATTTT
TRBJ1-5 . TRBD1 TRBV28 CASSTGQDMSNQPQHF TGTGCCAGCAGTACGGGACAGGACATGAGCAATCAGCCCCAGCATTTT
TRBJ2-7 . TRBD1 TRBV11-2 CASSLTDPGQRAYEQYF TGTGCCAGCAGCTTAACTGACCCGGGACAGAGAGCCTACGAGCAGTACTTC
TRBJ2-5 few TRBD1 TRBV7-2 CASSSLGQEETQYF TGTGCCAGCAGCTCCCTGGGACAGGAAGAGACCCAGTACTTC
TRBJ2-5 many . TRBV4-1 CASSQDSSSGPQYF TGCGCCAGCAGCCAAGATTCTTCAAGCGGGCCCCAGTACTTC
TRBJ2-2 . TRBD1 TRBV25-1 CASNRQGSDTGELFF TGTGCCAGCAACAGACAGGGATCGGACACCGGGGAGCTGTTTTTT
TRBJ2-5 few . TRBV6-1 CASTTPGGETQYF TGTGCCAGCACTACCCCAGGGGGGGAGACCCAGTACTTC
TRBJ2-1 . . TRBV20-1 CSARDTAKNGYEQFF TGCAGTGCTAGAGATACGGCCAAGAATGGTTATGAGCAGTTCTTC
TRBJ2-7 . . TRBV20-1 CSARAQGLGYEQYF TGCAGTGCTAGAGCACAGGGACTGGGCTACGAGCAGTACTTC
TRBJ2-1 few TRBD2 TRBV28 CASSTKLAGDLDEQFF TGTGCCAGCAGTACCAAACTAGCGGGGGATCTCGATGAGCAGTTCTTC
TRBJ2-3 few . TRBV25-1 CASSALTWTHDTQYF TGTGCCAGCAGTGCCCTAACTTGGACACACGATACGCAGTATTTT
TRBJ2-7 . TRBD1 TRBV29-1 CSVPGQESYEQYF TGCAGCGTACCGGGACAGGAGTCCTACGAGCAGTACTTC
TRBJ1-5 . . TRBV10-2 CASSDSGTQQPQHF TGCGCCAGCAGTGACTCCGGGACACAACAGCCCCAGCATTTT